The 14 T cell receptor beta chains below were found in one sample sequenced in a study of blood T cell repertoires in COVID-19. Measured with immunoSEQ multiplex PCR; TCRdb has only the in-frame clones, and not every one. The sample holds about 310,000 clones, around 87% seen once. Sample: peripheral blood. The receptors derive from a man aged 45-60 years with active or convalescent COVID-19.

CDR3 sequence reads: CASSPGLAAYNEQFF. CDR3 coding DNA: TGTGCCAGCAGCCCGGGACTAGCGGCTTACAATGAGCAGTTCTTC. The J gene is TRBJ2-1, the V gene TRBV7-9; 11 positions match TRBD2. Trimming removed 5 bases from V and 4 bases from J; junction bases left unmatched: 4. Germline loops: CDR1 SEHNR, CDR2 FQNEAQ (reference sequence). The CDR3 covers 15 residues.

V is TRBV28 and J is TRBJ1-5, with 7 bases aligning to TRBD1. The ends lost 5 bases at V and 2 bases at J; junction bases unmatched: 3. Germline V gives CDR1 MDHEN, CDR2 SYDVKM. The CDR3 length is 14 residues. The CDR3 region is CASSAGQGNQPQHF. CDR3 DNA sequence: TGTGCCAGCAGTGCAGGACAGGGCAATCAGCCCCAGCATTTT.

This clone was observed once. This sequence joins TRBV12-3 or TRBV12-4 and TRBJ1-5, with D uncertain. CDR3 size: 13 residues. With 5 bases removed from V and 6 bases from J, the gap between germline ends came to 11 bases. The CDR3 DNA reads TGTGCCAGCAGTCAGAGAGAGGGTCAGCCCCAGCATTTT. Protein product: CASSQREGQPQHF.

The V gene is TRBV7-2, the J gene TRBJ1-4, with D possibly being TRBD1 (6 bases). This CDR3 is 17 amino acids long. In germline, CDR1 is SGHTA, CDR2 FQGNSA. V lost 1 base to trimming and J lost 8 bases, with 20 bases between them. The CDR3 nucleotides read TGTGCCAGCAGCTTAGACCCGCGGACATCCGGACAGGAAAAACTGTTTTTT. Protein: CASSLDPRTSGQEKLFF.

The V call is TRBV18, the J call TRBJ1-2, with 7 bases identical to TRBD1. The CDR3 runs to 14 residues. V shed 5 bases, J shed 4 bases, and the junction held 7 bases outside the gene matches. Germline loops: CDR1 KGHSH, CDR2 LQKENI. The CDR3 here is CASSVRDSVYGYTF. The DNA for the CDR3 is TGTGCCAGCTCAGTCCGGGACAGCGTCTATGGCTACACCTTC.

This rearrangement joins TRBV5-8 to TRBJ2-3; TRBD2 agrees at 8 bases. V lost 4 bases, J lost 1 base, and 5 bases stayed unmatched. The germline CDR1 and CDR2 sequences are SGHTS and YDEGEE. The CDR3 contains 15 residues. The CDR3 DNA sequence: TGTGCCAGCAGCCCACTACTAGCGGGCACAGATACGCAGTATTTT. Amino acids: CASSPLLAGTDTQYF.

The J gene is TRBJ2-2, the V gene TRBV9; D is possibly TRBD2 (6 bases). V was cut by 3 bases and J by 2 bases, with 14 bases left in between. Germline V gene lookup returns CDR1 SGDLS and CDR2 YYNGEE. This CDR3 has 16 residues. The CDR3 DNA reads TGTGCCAGCAGCGCGAATCCGGGACTTAACACCGGGGAGCTGTTTTTT. Amino acids: CASSANPGLNTGELFF.

This chain uses TRBV10-3 with TRBJ1-1, with D perhaps TRBD1 (5 bases). Germline assignment: CDR1 ENHRY and CDR2 SYGVKD. The CDR3 runs 14 residues. Trimming took 7 bases from V and 0 from J, leaving 12 bases between them. In nucleotides, the CDR3 is TGTGCCATCAACGAGCGGGGGATGAACACTGAAGCTTTCTTT. Amino acid sequence: CAINERGMNTEAFF.

The chain links TRBV6-1 to TRBJ1-2; 8 bases are a match to TRBD1. CDR1 and CDR2 (germline): MNHNS, SASEGT. Losses at the gene ends were 3 bases for V and 4 bases for J; bases not matched to a gene: 7. The CDR3 is 15 amino acids. The CDR3: CASSEGAGGFYGYTF. The CDR3 region has the DNA TGTGCCAGCAGTGAGGGGGCAGGGGGCTTCTATGGCTACACCTTC.

The genes are TRBV5-1 and TRBJ2-7, with D possibly being TRBD1 (5 bases). Germline V CDR1 and CDR2: SGHRS, YFSETQ. There are 14 residues in the CDR3. The ends were cut back, 2 bases at V and 4 bases at J, with 13 bases in the middle. CDR3 loop: CASSFGTGSYEQYF. The CDR3 nucleotides are TGCGCCAGCAGCTTTGGTACAGGCTCTTACGAGCAGTACTTC.

This chain joins TRBV6-6 and TRBJ1-2; TRBD1 aligns across 7 bases. This CDR3 is 14 amino acids long. J was trimmed by 8 bases and V by 2 bases; bases with no gene match: 8. Germline V gene lookup returns CDR1 MNHNY and CDR2 SVGAGI (reference sequence). The CDR3, as DNA: TGTGCCAGCAGTTACCCGACAGGGACCCTCGGCTACACCTTC. Protein sequence: CASSYPTGTLGYTF.

CDR3 sequence: CASRLTPISSGANVLTF. CDR3 nucleotide sequence: TGTGCCAGCAGACTAACCCCTATATCCTCTGGGGCCAACGTCCTGACTTTC. The J gene is TRBJ2-6, the V gene TRBV9; no clear D gene. This CDR3 is 17 amino acids long. Trimming pared 5 bases from V and 0 bases from J, leaving 15 bases between. CDR1 is SGDLS and CDR2 is YYNGEE in the germline V gene.

This rearrangement joins TRBV30 to TRBJ1-2; the D is unclear. V was cut by 0 bases and J by 1 base, with 3 bases left in between. The CDR3 extends over 12 amino acids. The germline CDR1 and CDR2 sequences are GTSNPN and SVGIG (reference sequence). The CDR3 region has the DNA TGTGCCTGGAGTGTACTTAACTATGGCTACACCTTC. Translating it yields CAWSVLNYGYTF.

CDR3 DNA: TGTGCCAGCAGCCCGACCGGGACTAGCGCCGAGCAGTACTTC. Its protein product is CASSPTGTSAEQYF. The rearrangement uses TRBV4-2 and TRBJ2-7, with 10 bases lining up with TRBD2. The ends lost 4 bases at V and 6 bases at J; junction bases unmatched: 6. Germline lookup yields CDR1 LGHNA and CDR2 YNFKEQ. The CDR3 is 14 residues long.